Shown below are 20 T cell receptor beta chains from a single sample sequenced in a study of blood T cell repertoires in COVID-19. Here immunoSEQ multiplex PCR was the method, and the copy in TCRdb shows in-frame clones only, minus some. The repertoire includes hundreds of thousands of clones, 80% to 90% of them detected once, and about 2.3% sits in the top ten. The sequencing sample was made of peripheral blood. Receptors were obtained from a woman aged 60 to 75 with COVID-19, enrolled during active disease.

CDR3 nucleotides: TGTGCCAGCAGCTTTCCTCGGACAGGGGATGGCTACACCTTC. It codes for CASSFPRTGDGYTF. The rearrangement links TRBV5-4 to TRBJ1-2, with 9 nucleotides matching TRBD1. J gave up 6 bases and V 2 bases, and 5 bases lay outside the gene matches. Germline V gives CDR1 SGHNT, CDR2 YYREEE (reference sequence). The CDR3 runs to 14 residues.

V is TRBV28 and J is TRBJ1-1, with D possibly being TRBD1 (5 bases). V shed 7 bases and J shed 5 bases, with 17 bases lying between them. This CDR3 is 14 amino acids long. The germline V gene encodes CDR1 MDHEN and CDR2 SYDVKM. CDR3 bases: TGTGCCAGCACCTTAGACAGCAGATCGACTGAAGCTTTCTTT. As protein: CASTLDSRSTEAFF.

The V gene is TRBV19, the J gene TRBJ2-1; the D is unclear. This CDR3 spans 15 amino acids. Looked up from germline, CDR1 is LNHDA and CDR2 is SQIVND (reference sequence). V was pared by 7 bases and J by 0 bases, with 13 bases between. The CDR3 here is CASTKTHPSYNEQFF. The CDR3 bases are TGTGCCAGTACCAAGACACACCCCTCCTACAATGAGCAGTTCTTC.

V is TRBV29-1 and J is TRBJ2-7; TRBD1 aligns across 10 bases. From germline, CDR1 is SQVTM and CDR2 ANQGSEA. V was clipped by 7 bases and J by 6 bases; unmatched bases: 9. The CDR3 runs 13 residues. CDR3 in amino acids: CSASGTGESEQYF. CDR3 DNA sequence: TGCAGCGCATCCGGGACAGGGGAATCCGAGCAGTACTTC.

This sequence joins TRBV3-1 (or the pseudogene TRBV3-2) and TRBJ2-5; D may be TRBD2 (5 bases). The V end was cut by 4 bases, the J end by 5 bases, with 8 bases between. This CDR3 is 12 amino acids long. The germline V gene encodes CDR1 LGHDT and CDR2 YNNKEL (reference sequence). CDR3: CASSLLAETQYF. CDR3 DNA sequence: TGTGCCAGCAGCCTCTTAGCGGAGACCCAGTACTTC.

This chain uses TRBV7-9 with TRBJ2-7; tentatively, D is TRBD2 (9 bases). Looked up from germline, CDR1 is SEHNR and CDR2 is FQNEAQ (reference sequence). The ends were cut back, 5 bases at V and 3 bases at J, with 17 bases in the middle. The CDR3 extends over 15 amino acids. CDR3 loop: CASSQGASGDYEQYF. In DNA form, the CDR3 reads TGTGCCAGCAGCCAGGGGGCTAGCGGGGACTACGAGCAGTACTTC.

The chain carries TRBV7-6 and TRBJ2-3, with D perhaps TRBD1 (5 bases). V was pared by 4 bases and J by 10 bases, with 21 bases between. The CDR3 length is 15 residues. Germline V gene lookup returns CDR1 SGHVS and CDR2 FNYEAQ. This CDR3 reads CASSSRQTDTDPQYF. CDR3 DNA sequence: TGTGCCAGCAGCTCACGACAGACAGACACGGATCCGCAGTATTTT.

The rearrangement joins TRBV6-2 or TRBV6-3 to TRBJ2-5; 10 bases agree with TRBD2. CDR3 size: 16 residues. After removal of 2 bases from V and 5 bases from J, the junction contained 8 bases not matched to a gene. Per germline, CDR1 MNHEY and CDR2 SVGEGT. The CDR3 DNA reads TGTGCCAGCAGTTACCCCAGCGGGGGGGCCCGGGAGACCCAGTACTTC. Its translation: CASSYPSGGARETQYF.

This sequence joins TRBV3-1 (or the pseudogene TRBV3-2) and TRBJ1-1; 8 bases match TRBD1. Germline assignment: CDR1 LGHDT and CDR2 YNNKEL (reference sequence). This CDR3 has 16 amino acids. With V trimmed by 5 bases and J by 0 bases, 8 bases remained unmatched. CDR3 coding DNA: TGTGCCAGCAGCGCCCGACAGGGGAGGGTGAACACTGAAGCTTTCTTT. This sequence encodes CASSARQGRVNTEAFF.

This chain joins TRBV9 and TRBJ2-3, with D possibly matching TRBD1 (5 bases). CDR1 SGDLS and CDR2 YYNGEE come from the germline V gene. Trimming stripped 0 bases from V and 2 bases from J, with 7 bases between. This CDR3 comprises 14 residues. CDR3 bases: TGTGCCAGCAGCGTAGCAGGGCTCACAGATACGCAGTATTTT. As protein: CASSVAGLTDTQYF.

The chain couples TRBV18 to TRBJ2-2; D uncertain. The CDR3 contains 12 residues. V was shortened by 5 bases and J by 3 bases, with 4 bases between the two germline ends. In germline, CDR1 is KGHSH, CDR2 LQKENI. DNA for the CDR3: TGTGCCAGCTCATCAGACACCGGGGAGCTGTTTTTT. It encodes CASSSDTGELFF.

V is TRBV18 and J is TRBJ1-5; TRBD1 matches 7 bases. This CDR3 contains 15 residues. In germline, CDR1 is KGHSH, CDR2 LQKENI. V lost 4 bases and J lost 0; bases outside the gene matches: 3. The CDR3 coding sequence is TGTGCCAGCTCACGGGGGACAGATAGCAATCAGCCCCAGCATTTT. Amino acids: CASSRGTDSNQPQHF.

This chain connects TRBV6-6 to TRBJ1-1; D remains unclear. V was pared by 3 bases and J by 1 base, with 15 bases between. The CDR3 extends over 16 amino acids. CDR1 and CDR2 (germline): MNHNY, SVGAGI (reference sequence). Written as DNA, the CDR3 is TGTGCCAGCAGTTATCGGGCGAGGGCGGGGAACACTGAAGCTTTCTTT. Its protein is CASSYRARAGNTEAFF.

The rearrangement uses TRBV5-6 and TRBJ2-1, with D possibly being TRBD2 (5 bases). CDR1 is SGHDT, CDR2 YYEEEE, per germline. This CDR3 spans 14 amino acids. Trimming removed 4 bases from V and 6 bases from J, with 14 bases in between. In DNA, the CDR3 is TGTGCCAGCAGCCTGGGCCCGCGGGTCAATGAGCAGTTCTTC. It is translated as CASSLGPRVNEQFF.

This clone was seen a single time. CDR3 in DNA: TGTGCCAGCAGCTCAACAGGGCCCTACGAGCAGTACTTC. Its translation: CASSSTGPYEQYF. The chain is built from TRBV7-2 and TRBJ2-7; weak D call: TRBD1 (6 bases). CDR1 is SGHTA and CDR2 is FQGNSA in the germline V gene. The V end lost 4 bases, the J end lost 2 bases, and 9 bases lay between the germline ends. This CDR3 comprises 13 residues.

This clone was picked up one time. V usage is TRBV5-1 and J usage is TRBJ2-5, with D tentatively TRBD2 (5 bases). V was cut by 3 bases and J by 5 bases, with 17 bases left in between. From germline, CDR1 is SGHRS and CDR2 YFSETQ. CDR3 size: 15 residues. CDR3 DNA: TGCGCCAGCAGCTCCCGGGGTTCTGAAGTGGAGACCCAGTACTTC. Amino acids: CASSSRGSEVETQYF.

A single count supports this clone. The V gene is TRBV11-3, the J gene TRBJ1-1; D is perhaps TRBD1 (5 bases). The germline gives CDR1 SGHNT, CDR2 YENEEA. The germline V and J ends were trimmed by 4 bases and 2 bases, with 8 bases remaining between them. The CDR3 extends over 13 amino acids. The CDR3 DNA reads TGTGCCAGCAGCTCATGGACAAACACTGAAGCTTTCTTT. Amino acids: CASSSWTNTEAFF.

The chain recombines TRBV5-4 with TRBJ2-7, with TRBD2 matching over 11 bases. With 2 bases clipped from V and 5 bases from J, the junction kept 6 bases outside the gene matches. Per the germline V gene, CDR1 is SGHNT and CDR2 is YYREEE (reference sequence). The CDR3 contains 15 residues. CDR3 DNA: TGTGCCAGCAGCTTCCGACTAGCGGGGAACAACGAGCAGTACTTC. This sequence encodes CASSFRLAGNNEQYF.

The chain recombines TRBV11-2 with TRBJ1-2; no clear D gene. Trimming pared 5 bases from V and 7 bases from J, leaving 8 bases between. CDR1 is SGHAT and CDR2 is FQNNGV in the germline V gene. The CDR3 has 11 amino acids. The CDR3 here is CASSPSVGYTF. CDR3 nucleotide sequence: TGTGCCAGCAGCCCGAGTGTTGGCTACACCTTC.

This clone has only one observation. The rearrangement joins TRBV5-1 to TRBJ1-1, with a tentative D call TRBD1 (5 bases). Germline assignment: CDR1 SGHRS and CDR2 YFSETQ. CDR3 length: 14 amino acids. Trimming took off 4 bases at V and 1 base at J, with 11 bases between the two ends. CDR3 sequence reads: CASSEGLRNTEAFF. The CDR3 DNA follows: TGCGCCAGCAGCGAGGGACTGAGGAACACTGAAGCTTTCTTT.